The 24 T cell receptor beta chains below were found in one sample sequenced in a study of cytomegalovirus exposure and HLA in healthy donors. PCR used 60 Vbeta primers and 13 Jbeta primers. Method: immunoSEQ multiplex PCR; TCRdb's copy keeps in-frame clones and lacks some. The table has around 100,000 clones, roughly 71% seen once. The sequenced sample consisted of PBMCs. These receptors were obtained from a man between 35 and 55 years old in good health and CMV-seropositive.

The chain recombines TRBV27 with TRBJ2-5; weak D call: TRBD2 (5 bases). Trimming stripped 5 bases from V and 3 bases from J, with 16 bases between. The CDR3 runs to 15 residues. Germline V lookup: CDR1 MNHEY, CDR2 SMNVEV (reference sequence). The CDR3 sequence is CASSPRVNGEETQYF. As DNA, the CDR3 is TGTGCCAGCAGTCCGAGGGTCAATGGAGAAGAGACCCAGTACTTC.

This rearrangement joins TRBV5-4 to TRBJ2-2; D ambiguous. The CDR3 is made up of 14 amino acids. V dropped 0 bases and J dropped 4 bases, with 7 bases sitting between them. CDR1 and CDR2 (germline): SGHNT, YYREEE (reference sequence). CDR3 region: CASSLDYATGELFF. As DNA, the CDR3 is TGTGCCAGCAGCTTGGACTACGCCACCGGGGAGCTGTTTTTT.

This clone is a singleton in its sample. V usage is TRBV4-2 and J usage is TRBJ1-2; weak D call: TRBD1 (5 bases). Trimming stripped 6 bases from V and 1 base from J, with 12 bases between. The length of the CDR3 is 14 residues. Germline V gene sequence: CDR1 LGHNA, CDR2 YNFKEQ. The DNA of the CDR3 is TGTGCCAGCAGTAACGCGGGGCTTAACTATGGCTACACCTTC. Encoded protein: CASSNAGLNYGYTF.

This clone showed up just a few times. The chain links TRBV6-5 to TRBJ1-1, with 11 bases identical to TRBD1. Germline CDR1 and CDR2: MNHEY and SVGAGI. The V gene end was trimmed by 4 bases and the J gene end by 1 base; junction bases not matched to a gene: 2. The length of the CDR3 is 15 residues. CDR3 loop: CASSSGQGANTEAFF. For the CDR3, the DNA is TGTGCCAGCAGTTCAGGACAGGGGGCGAACACTGAAGCTTTCTTT.

V is TRBV30 and J is TRBJ2-2, with D uncertain. The V end lost 3 bases, the J end lost 5 bases, and 4 bases lay between the germline ends. Germline CDR1 is GTSNPN and CDR2 is SVGIG (reference sequence). This CDR3 comprises 11 residues. The CDR3 is CAWSETGELFF. The CDR3, as DNA: TGTGCCTGGAGCGAGACCGGGGAGCTGTTTTTT.

The chain recombines TRBV2 with TRBJ2-7; D gene ambiguous. Germline V gives CDR1 SNHLY, CDR2 FYNNEI. The CDR3 length is 13 residues. Trimming left V 5 bases short and J 4 bases short, with 12 bases between. CDR3 residues: CASSQRTYYEQYV. Written as DNA, the CDR3 is TGTGCCAGCAGTCAGCGCACCTATTACGAGCAGTACGTC.

The gene calls are TRBV7-9 and TRBJ2-5, with D perhaps matching TRBD1 (6 bases). The length of the CDR3 is 14 residues. Germline loops: CDR1 SEHNR, CDR2 FQNEAQ (reference sequence). Between the trimmed V and J ends, which lost 5 bases and 4 bases, there was a span of 14 bases. The CDR3 DNA sequence: TGTGCCAGCAGCCCCGAACAGGGCCTAGAGACCCAGTACTTC. Its protein is CASSPEQGLETQYF.

The V gene is TRBV10-3, the J gene TRBJ2-3; TRBD2 matches at 8 bases. CDR1 is ENHRY, CDR2 SYGVKD, per germline. CDR3 length: 14 residues. V shed 6 bases and J 0 bases; nucleotides not matched to a gene: 2. Here the CDR3 reads CAIRAGVSTDTQYF. CDR3 DNA: TGTGCCATCAGAGCGGGAGTAAGCACAGATACGCAGTATTTT.

CDR3 loop: CASSSNSNQPQHF. CDR3 nucleotides: TGTGCCAGCAGTTCCAATAGCAATCAGCCCCAGCATTTT. This sequence joins TRBV6-5 and TRBJ1-5; no reliable D call. This CDR3 is built from 13 residues. Trimming left V 4 bases short and J 0 bases short, with 4 bases between. The germline V gene encodes CDR1 MNHEY and CDR2 SVGAGI.

V and J are TRBV5-4 and TRBJ2-7, with no clear D. Germline loops: CDR1 SGHNT, CDR2 YYREEE (reference sequence). This CDR3 region has 14 residues. V was pared by 2 bases and J by 2 bases, with 11 bases between. The CDR3 reads CASSLVREAYEQYF. As DNA, the CDR3 is TGTGCCAGCAGCTTAGTGCGAGAGGCCTACGAGCAGTACTTC.

V gene TRBV6-6 combines with J gene TRBJ2-5; weak D call: TRBD2 (5 bases). Germline V gene sequence: CDR1 MNHNY, CDR2 SVGAGI (reference sequence). CDR3 length: 13 residues. The ends were cut back, 6 bases at V and 5 bases at J, with 13 bases in the middle. The CDR3 sequence: CASSLAFQETQYF. The CDR3 region has the DNA TGTGCCAGCAGCCTAGCTTTTCAGGAGACCCAGTACTTC.

This clone was observed a few times. This chain joins TRBV5-1 and TRBJ2-3; 7 bases are a match to TRBD2. CDR3 length: 15 residues. The junction had 7 bases not matched to a gene; V was cut back by 3 bases and J by 3 bases. Germline CDR1 reads SGHRS; CDR2 reads YFSETQ. The CDR3 region is CASSSRVGGTDTQYF. CDR3 in DNA: TGCGCCAGCAGCTCCCGTGTGGGGGGGACAGATACGCAGTATTTT.

The CDR3, as DNA: TGCGCCAGCAGCCAATCCGCGGGGGAGCTGTTTTTT. Protein: CASSQSAGELFF. V gene TRBV4-1 combines with J gene TRBJ2-2; D uncertain. CDR1 and CDR2 from the germline V gene are MGHRA and YSYEKL. V lost 2 bases to trimming and J lost 8 bases, with 6 bases between them. The length of the CDR3 is 12 residues.

This rearrangement joins TRBV12-5 to TRBJ2-2; 11 nucleotides line up with TRBD2. Germline V lookup: CDR1 LGHNT, CDR2 FRNRAP. This CDR3 contains 18 residues. Trimming removed 5 bases from V and 7 bases from J; junction bases left unmatched: 15. CDR3 DNA sequence: TGTGCTAGTGGTCCCCGAGTAGCGGGAGGGCCAACGGGCGGGGAGCTGTTTTTT. Amino acids: CASGPRVAGGPTGGELFF.

The rearrangement uses TRBV7-2 and TRBJ2-4; a weak D match, TRBD2 (6 bases). Germline V gene sequence: CDR1 SGHTA, CDR2 FQGNSA. V lost 0 bases and J lost 8, with 11 bases in between. This CDR3 has 14 residues. CDR3 loop: CASSLASGADIQYF. In DNA form, the CDR3 reads TGTGCCAGCAGCTTAGCTTCGGGAGCGGACATTCAGTACTTC.

The chain combines TRBV5-1 with TRBJ2-2; 8 bases fit TRBD1. V trimming: 6 bases; J trimming: 7 bases; junction bases outside the gene matches: 14. The V gene's germline CDR1 is SGHRS and CDR2 YFSETQ. This CDR3 has 16 amino acids. Here the CDR3 DNA reads TGCGCCAGCATCCCGAATACCGACAGGGGTGGCGGGGAGCTGTTTTTT. Amino acids: CASIPNTDRGGGELFF.

V is TRBV7-8 and J is TRBJ2-7; 7 nucleotides align to TRBD2. Germline loops: CDR1 SGHVS, CDR2 FQNEAQ. J was trimmed by 0 bases and V by 5 bases; bases with no gene match: 7. The length of the CDR3 is 15 residues. The CDR3 loop reads CASSPAGGSSYEQYF. CDR3 nucleotides: TGTGCCAGCAGCCCGGCTGGCGGGAGCTCCTACGAGCAGTACTTC.

The V and J genes are TRBV6-1 and TRBJ1-2; 7 nucleotides match TRBD1. The V gene end was trimmed by 8 bases and the J gene end by 2 bases; junction bases not matched to a gene: 8. This CDR3 contains 14 residues. The germline CDR1 and CDR2 sequences are MNHNS and SASEGT. The CDR3 protein is CASGTQGGNYGYTF. In DNA, the CDR3 is TGTGCCAGCGGAACGCAGGGGGGAAACTATGGCTACACCTTC.

The CDR3 sequence: CAFRPPGAQNTEAFF. The CDR3 coding sequence is TGTGCCTTTCGACCCCCAGGGGCCCAGAACACTGAAGCTTTCTTT. This chain joins TRBV30 and TRBJ1-1; D may be TRBD1 (6 bases). The V gene's germline CDR1 is GTSNPN and CDR2 SVGIG (reference sequence). There are 15 residues in the CDR3. Trimming shortened V by 7 bases and J by 1 base, and 19 bases separated the two germline ends.

This rearrangement joins TRBV5-1 to TRBJ2-5; TRBD1 agrees at 8 bases. This CDR3 spans 13 amino acids. CDR1 is SGHRS and CDR2 is YFSETQ in the germline V gene. V trimming: 6 bases; J trimming: 4 bases; junction bases outside the gene matches: 5. The CDR3 DNA reads TGCGCCAGCACCTCCAGGGGGCCAGAGACCCAGTACTTC. Residues: CASTSRGPETQYF.

This clone has just a few counts. V usage is TRBV6-5 and J usage is TRBJ2-3, with D perhaps matching TRBD2 (6 bases). The CDR3 consists of 12 residues. Germline values: CDR1 MNHEY, CDR2 SVGAGI. Trimming removed 6 bases from V and 6 bases from J, with 10 bases in between. As DNA, the CDR3 is TGTGCCAGCAGCTCTGGGGGGGATACGCAGTATTTT. It yields the protein CASSSGGDTQYF.

The chain recombines TRBV29-1 with TRBJ1-1; D might be TRBD1 (6 bases). The CDR3 is 15 amino acids. V was shortened by 7 bases and J by 0 bases, with 18 bases between the two germline ends. CDR1 is SQVTM, CDR2 ANQGSEA, per germline. CDR3 sequence reads: CSDGDMIGLNTEAFF. CDR3 DNA: TGCAGCGACGGGGACATGATAGGGTTGAACACTGAAGCTTTCTTT.

Details on this clone: The sample carries other DNA sequences with the same CDR3. The chain is built from TRBV5-4 and TRBJ1-1; D not certain. The V end was cut by 4 bases, the J end by 6 bases, with 19 bases between. CDR1 SGHNT and CDR2 YYREEE come from the germline V gene (reference sequence). The CDR3 extends over 15 amino acids. DNA for the CDR3: TGTGCCAGCAGCCATCCGCCGCCTTCCGACTCTGAAGCTTTCTTT. It encodes CASSHPPPSDSEAFF.

This chain uses TRBV7-2 with TRBJ1-2; D call uncertain. Germline loops: CDR1 SGHTA, CDR2 FQGNSA. The CDR3 extends over 13 amino acids. Trimming shortened V by 2 bases and J by 8 bases, and 12 bases separated the two germline ends. CDR3 in DNA: TGTGCCAGCAGCTTAAATACAGAAGGCGGCTACACCTTC. Translated: CASSLNTEGGYTF.